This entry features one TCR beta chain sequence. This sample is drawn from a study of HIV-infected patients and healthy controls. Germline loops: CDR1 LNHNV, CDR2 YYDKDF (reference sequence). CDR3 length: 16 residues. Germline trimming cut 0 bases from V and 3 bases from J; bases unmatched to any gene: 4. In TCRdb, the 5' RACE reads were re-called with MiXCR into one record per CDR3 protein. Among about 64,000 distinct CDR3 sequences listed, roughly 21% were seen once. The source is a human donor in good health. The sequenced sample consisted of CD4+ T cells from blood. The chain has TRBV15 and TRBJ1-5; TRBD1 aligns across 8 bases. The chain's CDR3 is CATSRDQQGVNQPQHF. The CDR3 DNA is TGTGCCACCAGCAGAGATCAACAGGGGGTCAATCAGCCCCAGCATTTT.